The rows below give T cell receptor beta chains drawn from one sample of a study of blood T cells in healthy people across ages. TCRdb reprocessed the 5' RACE reads with MiXCR, giving one entry per CDR3 protein. Among 1.5 million to 2 million distinct CDR3 sequences listed, just under 50% were seen once. The sequencing input was blood. These receptors were taken from a woman between 40 and 55 years old in good health. The CDR3 runs from the conserved cysteine through the conserved F or W. The D gene is left open where the match is weak. Expanded clones get a size class; other rows say once, few or many, or leave the size out.

TRBJ2-1 | TRBV5-6 | . | . | 14 | TGTGCCAGCAGCTTTGAGCTACTTTACAATGAGCAGTTCTTC | CASSFELLYNEQFF
TRBJ2-7 | TRBV12-3/TRBV12-4 | . | . | 13 | TGTGCCAGCAGTCAAAGGACGGGGGCCGAGCAGTACTTC | CASSQRTGAEQYF
TRBJ2-7 | TRBV6-2/TRBV6-3 | . | . | 15 | TGTGCCAGCAGCCCCGGGACACCACTCTCCTACGAGCAGTACTTC | CASSPGTPLSYEQYF
TRBJ2-3 | TRBV7-2 | . | . | 15 | TGTGCCAGCAGCCCCCAAGGGATGCGCACAGATACGCAGTATTTT | CASSPQGMRTDTQYF
TRBJ2-1 | TRBV20-1 | . | . | 14 | TGCAGTGCTATGGGGGCTGGCGGCTACAATGAGCAGTTCTTC | CSAMGAGGYNEQFF
TRBJ2-5 | TRBV6-2/TRBV6-3 | . | few | 12 | TGTGCCAGCAGACTAGCTCAAGAGACCCAGTACTTC | CASRLAQETQYF
TRBJ1-6 | TRBV7-9 | TRBD1 | . | 14 | TGTGCCAGCAGCTTCTCGACAGGGTACTCACCCCTCCACTTT | CASSFSTGYSPLHF
TRBJ2-1 | TRBV10-3 | . | . | 13 | TGTGCCATTTCGGGCCACGACAACAATGAGCAGTTCTTC | CAISGHDNNEQFF
TRBJ2-4 | TRBV20-1 | . | . | 16 | TGCAGTGCTAGTGGCCAAGCGGAACTGGCCAAAAACATTCAGTACTTC | CSASGQAELAKNIQYF
TRBJ2-5 | TRBV6-2/TRBV6-3 | . | . | 11 | TGTGCCGGCCAATGGGGGGAGACCCAGTACTTC | CAGQWGETQYF
TRBJ2-7 | TRBV7-2 | TRBD1 | . | 14 | TGTGCCAGCAGCACCCGACAGGGTACCTACGGGCAGTACTTC | CASSTRQGTYGQYF
TRBJ2-5 | TRBV28 | . | . | 16 | TGTGCCAGCAGGATGCCTCCAGGCGGAGGGCAAGAGACCCAGTACTTC | CASRMPPGGGQETQYF
TRBJ2-2 | TRBV20-1 | . | . | 15 | TGCAGTGCTAGAGCTCCGCAGGGAGATGCCGGGGAGCTGTTTTTT | CSARAPQGDAGELFF